This record looks at one T cell receptor beta chain sequence and its context. This sample was taken from a study of cytomegalovirus exposure and HLA in healthy donors. V lost 5 bases, J lost 3 bases, and 12 bases lay in between. This CDR3 region has 14 residues. Germline V gene lookup returns CDR1 SEHNR and CDR2 FQNEAQ (reference sequence). The PCR ran on 60 Vbeta and 13 Jbeta primers. Using immunoSEQ multiplex PCR, the repertoire was profiled, and TCRdb retains in-frame clones only, with some absent. The sample has 150,000 to 200,000 clones; 80% to 90% are singletons. The J gene is TRBJ2-3, the V gene TRBV7-9; a possible D gene is TRBD1 (5 bases). Sequenced material: PBMCs. The origin of this receptor is a girl aged 5-17 years in good health and CMV-seropositive. This chain's CDR3 is CASSPTDRTDTQYF. The CDR3, as DNA: TGTGCCAGCAGCCCGACCGACAGAACAGATACGCAGTATTTT.